This TCR beta chain was identified during a study of beta chain features in type 1 diabetes. The wider study: There were 107,917,701 sorted cells examined across all samples.

This clone has only a few counts. Its antigen is as yet unknown. Other DNA variants within this sample encode the same CDR3. Overall study findings and caveats: A greater similarity of naive, central memory and Treg TCRB repertoires was seen among patients than among healthy donors. Moderately but significantly shorter TCRB CDR3s were found in Type 1 diabetes patients in all four CD4+ subsets.

The sequenced template was cDNA made from the entire isolated RNA. Sequenced by immunoSEQ multiplex PCR; TCRdb stores in-frame clones only, minus some. Of around 350,000 clones listed, around 13% are singletons. The V gene lost 11 bases and the J gene lost 2 bases, with 9 bases spanning the gap. Per the germline V gene, CDR1 is MDHEN and CDR2 is SYDVKM. This CDR3 comprises 11 residues. The specimen was naive CD4+ T cells from blood. This clonotype was obtained from a man younger than 35 in good health. This chain connects TRBV28 to TRBJ1-2; D may be TRBD1 (5 bases). The CDR3: CASTANYGYTF. The CDR3 DNA follows: TGTGCCTCGACAGCAAACTATGGCTACACCTTC.